Each of the 28 T cell receptor beta chains below was sequenced from the same sample in a study of breast tumors, draining lymph nodes, adjacent tissues. TCRdb fed the multiplex PCR reads into MiXCR, producing one record per CDR3 protein. The sample yields 150,000 to 200,000 distinct CDR3 sequences, roughly 30% seen once. Axillary draining lymph nodes of breast cancer patients supplied the node samples. Sequenced input: axillary lymph node tissue. The receptors were sampled from a female donor with breast cancer. Some clones in this sample may be carry-over from other donors' samples.

The chain combines TRBV25-1 with TRBJ2-7; 7 nucleotides agree with TRBD1. This CDR3 is 14 amino acids long. The germline V gene encodes CDR1 MGHDK and CDR2 SYGVNS. V dropped 5 bases and J dropped 5; count of bases not matched to a gene: 9. The CDR3 nucleotides read TGTGCCAGCAGTTACGCAGGGGGAGCCCACGAGCAGTACTTC. This gives the protein CASSYAGGAHEQYF.

J is TRBJ1-2 and V is TRBV27, with 7 bases lining up with TRBD1. CDR3 length equals 13 residues. V lost 2 bases, J lost 7 bases, and 4 bases stayed unmatched. The germline gives CDR1 MNHEY, CDR2 SMNVEV (reference sequence). DNA for the CDR3: TGTGCCAGCAGTTTAGGGACAGCGGCTGGCTACACCTTC. This gives the protein CASSLGTAAGYTF.

This clonotype was seen many times. The chain combines TRBV12-3 or TRBV12-4 with TRBJ2-3; D gene ambiguous. The germline V and J ends were trimmed by 10 bases and 9 bases, with 17 bases remaining between them. The CDR3 loop spans 12 amino acids. CDR3 in amino acids: CAIPLYTGTQYF. The CDR3 DNA follows: TGTGCCATCCCCCTTTACACCGGAACGCAGTATTTT.

In this sample, this clonotype turned up once. The chain is built from TRBV20-1 and TRBJ2-3; 9 bases are a match to TRBD2. Trimming removed 1 base from V and 11 bases from J; junction bases left unmatched: 16. Germline-derived CDR1 and CDR2 are DFQATT and SNEGSKA (reference sequence). The CDR3 runs 16 residues. CDR3 region: CSARGLADVSYNEQYF. In nucleotides, the CDR3 is TGCAGTGCTAGAGGACTAGCGGATGTCTCCTACAATGAGCAGTATTTT.

As concerns this clonotype: A clone one base away is much larger, so this may be a read error. This chain links TRBV6-1 with TRBJ2-6, with D possibly being TRBD1 (5 bases). CDR1 MNHNS and CDR2 SASEGT come from the germline V gene. The CDR3 has 15 residues. In nucleotides, the CDR3 is TGTGCCGGCAGACAGATTTTCTCTGGGGCCAACGTCCTGACTTTC. Amino acids: CAGRQIFSGANVLTF.

Worth noting for this clonotype: A read error may produce the germline difference seen at one junction end. The chain joins TRBV7-9 to TRBJ2-3; possibly TRBD1 for D (6 bases). The CDR3 consists of 17 residues. Germline CDR1 and CDR2: SEHNR and FQNEAQ (reference sequence). DNA of the CDR3: TGTGCCAGCAGCCTATTACATGGGGGCACGAGCACAGATCCGCAGTATTTT. This gives the protein CASSLLHGGTSTDPQYF.

As regards this clonotype: This may be a read error, as it is one base from a much larger clone. The chain uses TRBV18 and TRBJ2-7, with D unclear. CDR3 length equals 12 residues. The germline V gene encodes CDR1 KGHSH and CDR2 LQKENI. CDR3 region: CAGSWIGYEQYF. In nucleotides, the CDR3 is TGTGCCGGCTCATGGATCGGGTACGAGCAGTACTTC.

In the case of this clonotype: Possible read error: a much larger clone is one base away. The chain is built from TRBV7-2 and TRBJ2-7; tentative D call: TRBD2 (7 bases). CDR3 length: 15 amino acids. Per the germline V gene, CDR1 is SGHTA and CDR2 is FQGNSA. The CDR3 region is CASSSLGGGLREQHF. The CDR3 nucleotides are TGTGCCAGCAGCTCATTAGGGGGGGGACTGCGCGAGCAGCACTTC.

A note on this clonotype: Just one base apart from a much larger clone, this may be a read error. V and J are TRBV5-5 and TRBJ1-3; the match to TRBD1 covers 9 bases. V trimming: 7 bases; J trimming: 4 bases; junction bases outside the gene matches: 15. The CDR3 is made up of 17 amino acids. From germline, CDR1 is SGHKS and CDR2 YYEKEE (reference sequence). The chain's CDR3 is CASGKGRDRALGNTIYF. The CDR3 DNA is TGTGCCAGCGGCAAAGGCCGGGACAGGGCGTTGGGAAACACCATATATTTT.

This clonotype was seen at least ten times. The chain is built from TRBV20-1 and TRBJ2-3; TRBD2 agrees at 7 bases. Losses at the gene ends were 2 bases for V and 4 bases for J; bases not matched to a gene: 9. The CDR3 runs to 15 residues. Per germline, CDR1 DFQATT and CDR2 SNEGSKA (reference sequence). The CDR3 region is CSARIAGDDADTQYF. In DNA form, the CDR3 reads TGCAGTGCTAGAATCGCGGGAGATGACGCAGATACGCAGTATTTT.

This chain joins TRBV6-6 and TRBJ1-4, with TRBD1 matching over 8 bases. V trimming: 5 bases; J trimming: 3 bases; junction bases outside the gene matches: 32. The CDR3 has 24 amino acids. CDR1 is MNHNY, CDR2 SVGAGI, per germline (reference sequence). CDR3 in amino acids: CASSEQGGRNSPLGELAANEKLFF. The CDR3 region has the DNA TGTGCCAGCAGTGAACAGGGGGGGAGAAATTCACCCCTGGGTGAGCTGGCAGCTAATGAAAAACTGTTTTTT.

This clonotype was found a few times. A clone one base away is much larger, so this may be a read error. V is TRBV20-1 and J is TRBJ2-7; D call uncertain. CDR3 length: 12 residues. Germline loops: CDR1 DFQATT, CDR2 SNEGSKA (reference sequence). The CDR3 DNA sequence: TGCAGTGCCATGGAGAGCTCCTACGAGCCGTACTTC. It is translated as CSAMESSYEPYF.

This clonotype was detected a few times. This chain uses TRBV20-1 with TRBJ1-1; D is ambiguous. Germline V gene data show CDR1 as DFQATT and CDR2 as SNEGSKA (reference sequence). Between the trimmed V and J ends, which lost 3 bases and 1 base, there was a span of 9 bases. The CDR3 totals 13 residues. The CDR3, as DNA: TGCAGTGCTAGCGGCAGGTCGAACACTGAAGCTTTCTTT. Translated: CSASGRSNTEAFF.

This clonotype occurred many times. This CDR3 is CASSYLPYGGETQYF. CDR3 nucleotides: TGTGCCAGCAGTTACTTGCCCTACGGGGGAGAGACCCAGTACTTC. The chain combines TRBV6-5 with TRBJ2-5; D might be TRBD2 (6 bases). Germline CDR1 and CDR2: MNHEY and SVGAGI. CDR3 length equals 15 residues. With 1 base removed from V and 4 bases from J, the gap between germline ends came to 13 bases.

Comment on this clonotype: The limits of the CDR3 on the DNA are not certain, so only TCRdb's listed CDR3 is given. V and J are TRBV7-3 and TRBJ2-7; the table's D call of TRBD1 was not tested on the DNA. Ends included, the CDR3 has 20 residues. From germline, CDR1 is SGHTA and CDR2 FQGTGA. The CDR3 reads CASSFYICSASGTGGHEQYF.

This clonotype was detected many times. The gene calls are TRBV4-3 and TRBJ2-7; 9 nucleotides line up with TRBD1. This CDR3 has 15 amino acids. The trim removed 2 bases at V and 0 bases at J, leaving 2 bases unmatched. Germline V lookup: CDR1 LGHNA, CDR2 YSLEER. The CDR3 DNA follows: TGCGCCAGCAGCCAATTGGGACAGGGCTCCTACGAGCAGTACTTC. Protein: CASSQLGQGSYEQYF.

The sample holds a few counts of this clonotype. V gene TRBV12-3 or TRBV12-4 combines with J gene TRBJ1-1, with D unresolved. The CDR3 contains 12 residues. Trimming stripped 10 bases from V and 4 bases from J, with 13 bases between. This CDR3 is CAIDLWGTEAFF. In nucleotides, the CDR3 is TGTGCCATCGATCTTTGGGGCACTGAAGCTTTCTTT.

This chain connects TRBV6-2 or TRBV6-3 to TRBJ2-1, with D perhaps given as TRBD1 or TRBD2 (5 bases each). The CDR3 runs 15 residues. Deletions cut 8 bases from V and 7 bases from J, with 21 bases between. Germline lookup yields CDR1 MNHEY and CDR2 SVGEGT. In DNA form, the CDR3 reads TGTGCCAGCGCGCGACGGCCGGCAGGGACGAATGAGCAGTTCTTC. Translating gives CASARRPAGTNEQFF.

This clonotype was detected ten times or more. The chain recombines TRBV6-2 or TRBV6-3 with TRBJ2-7; D not resolved. The V end lost 7 bases, the J end lost 0 bases, and 7 bases lay between the germline ends. The CDR3 loop spans 12 amino acids. CDR1 and CDR2 (germline): MNHEY, SVGEGT. The CDR3 nucleotides are TGTGCCAGCACAACATACTCCTACGAGCAGTACTTC. Translating it yields CASTTYSYEQYF.

This clonotype appeared a few times. The rearrangement joins TRBV29-1 to TRBJ2-5, with 8 bases that match TRBD2. CDR1 and CDR2 from the germline V gene are SQVTM and ANQGSEA. The CDR3 is 18 residues long. V was clipped by 1 base and J by 0 bases; unmatched bases: 13. CDR3 amino acids: CSVEVAGLGGRDQETQYF. The CDR3 nucleotides read TGCAGCGTTGAAGTAGCGGGGCTCGGGGGCCGTGACCAAGAGACCCAGTACTTC.

The rearrangement uses TRBV12-5 and TRBJ1-1; D remains unclear. Deletions cut 0 bases from V and 11 bases from J, with 10 bases between. Germline CDR1 reads LGHNT; CDR2 reads FRNRAP. The CDR3 is 12 amino acids. In DNA, the CDR3 is TGTGCTAGTGGTTTGGTACGTATATGGGCTTTCTTT. Its translation: CASGLVRIWAFF. Filled out from reference TRBV12-5 and TRBJ1-1, the complete variable domain reads DARVTQTPRHKVTEMGQEVTMRCQPILGHNTVFWYRQTMMQGLELLAYFRNRAPLDDSGMPKDRFSAEMPDATLATLKIQPSEPRDSAVYFCASGLVRIWAFFGQGTRLTVV.

The chain joins TRBV5-1 to TRBJ1-1; 7 bases map to TRBD1. CDR3 size: 14 residues. Germline lookup yields CDR1 SGHRS and CDR2 YFSETQ. V lost 4 bases and J lost 6; bases outside the gene matches: 9. Here the CDR3 reads CASSGTAPVPEAFF. CDR3 nucleotides: TGCGCCAGCAGCGGGACAGCACCCGTGCCTGAAGCTTTCTTT.

V is TRBV20-1 and J is TRBJ2-4, with 9 bases matching TRBD2. In germline, CDR1 is DFQATT, CDR2 SNEGSKA (reference sequence). Germline trimming cut 5 bases from V and 7 bases from J; bases unmatched to any gene: 12. The CDR3 covers 15 residues. The CDR3 bases are TGCAGTGCTCCGGGTGCGGGAGGGGTAGAGAACATTCAGTACTTC. The encoded protein is CSAPGAGGVENIQYF.

The sample holds many counts of this clonotype. This sequence joins TRBV20-1 and TRBJ2-5, with D possibly being TRBD1 (7 bases). The CDR3 covers 14 residues. Trimming left V 1 base short and J 4 bases short, with 13 bases between. Germline values: CDR1 DFQATT, CDR2 SNEGSKA (reference sequence). The CDR3 here is CSARVPGGLETQYF. The CDR3 DNA sequence: TGCAGTGCTAGAGTCCCAGGGGGGCTAGAGACCCAGTACTTC.

Relative to its sample, this clonotype is medium-sized. The chain employs TRBV10-2 and TRBJ1-5; maybe TRBD1 (6 bases). The germline V and J ends were trimmed by 0 bases and 0 bases, with 12 bases remaining between them. Germline values: CDR1 WSHSY, CDR2 SAAADI. CDR3 size: 17 residues. The CDR3 here is CASSESRQEYSNQPQHF. CDR3 DNA: TGCGCCAGCAGTGAGTCGAGACAGGAGTATAGCAATCAGCCCCAGCATTTT.

This clonotype was picked up one time. V usage is TRBV9 and J usage is TRBJ2-2, with D perhaps TRBD2 (6 bases). Germline-derived CDR1 and CDR2 are SGDLS and YYNGEE. This CDR3 comprises 15 residues. V was trimmed by 3 bases and J by 3 bases, leaving 12 bases between them. CDR3 coding DNA: TGTGCCAGCAGCGAGTCCACGGGGGACACCGGGGAGCTGTTTTTT. Translated: CASSESTGDTGELFF.

J is TRBJ1-2 and V is TRBV6-2 or TRBV6-3; D is unresolved. Germline CDR1 is MNHEY and CDR2 is SVGEGT. The CDR3 is made up of 14 amino acids. Trimming removed 5 bases from V and 3 bases from J, with 13 bases in between. CDR3 DNA: TGTGCCAGCAGTCACCCACCCGAGGACTATGGCTACACCTTC. As protein: CASSHPPEDYGYTF.

The J gene is TRBJ1-4, the V gene TRBV15; the D gene is possibly TRBD1 (6 bases). The CDR3 has 13 amino acids. Per germline, CDR1 LNHNV and CDR2 YYDKDF (reference sequence). In DNA, the CDR3 is TGTGCTAGAATTGGAGGGGGTGGCGAAAAACTGTTTTTT. The encoded protein is CARIGGGGEKLFF.